The next 7 T cell receptor beta chains were all read from a single sample in a study of OX40 agonist ivuxolimab in advanced cancers. TCRdb's copy holds only in-frame clones and misses some; the assay was immunoSEQ multiplex PCR. The data contain roughly 86,000 clones, around nine tenths of them singletons. Specimen: CD4+ or CD8+ T cells sorted from blood, collected in a trial of the OX40 agonist ivuxolimab. The receptors were sampled from an adult with an advanced solid tumor such as melanoma, head and neck, liver or kidney cancer.

The V and J genes are TRBV29-1 and TRBJ2-2, with D maybe TRBD2 (6 bases). The CDR3 is made up of 14 amino acids. Germline V gene data show CDR1 as SQVTM and CDR2 as ANQGSEA. V lost 4 bases, J lost 4 bases, and 13 bases lay in between. The CDR3 DNA is TGCAGCGTTGGAAGGGAGGAGGGCACCGGGGAGCTGTTTTTT. Protein sequence: CSVGREEGTGELFF.

This chain links TRBV28 with TRBJ2-7; tentative D call: TRBD2 (7 bases). CDR3 length: 16 residues. CDR1 is MDHEN, CDR2 SYDVKM, per germline. Trimming pared 5 bases from V and 4 bases from J, leaving 21 bases between. CDR3 sequence (DNA): TGTGCCAGCAGTCTCCCCTCAGGGGCGGGAGTGTACGAGCAGTACTTC. It is translated as CASSLPSGAGVYEQYF.

The genes are TRBV5-1 and TRBJ2-7; no definite D call. From germline, CDR1 is SGHRS and CDR2 YFSETQ. V was pared by 2 bases and J by 5 bases, with 5 bases between. The CDR3 runs 11 residues. The CDR3 protein is CASSLDHEQYF. For the CDR3, the DNA is TGCGCCAGCAGCTTAGACCACGAGCAGTACTTC.

The chain uses TRBV4-1 and TRBJ1-3; 7 bases match TRBD1. Unmatched junction bases numbered 8, after V lost 0 bases and J lost 0 bases. CDR3 length equals 18 residues. Germline V gene lookup returns CDR1 MGHRA and CDR2 YSYEKL. CDR3 protein: CASSQEGGGRYSGNTIYF. CDR3 DNA: TGCGCCAGCAGCCAAGAAGGAGGGGGCAGATACTCTGGAAACACCATATATTTT.

This clone was seen a single time. The chain recombines TRBV25-1 with TRBJ1-2, with D tentatively TRBD1 (5 bases). Germline loops: CDR1 MGHDK, CDR2 SYGVNS. The length of the CDR3 is 13 residues. The germline V and J ends were trimmed by 11 bases and 6 bases, with 19 bases remaining between them. Written as DNA, the CDR3 is TGTGCCTCGTACAGGACCCGGAGGGATGGCTACACCTTC. Protein sequence: CASYRTRRDGYTF.

This sequence joins TRBV5-1 and TRBJ2-5; 8 bases are a match to TRBD2. The CDR3 consists of 14 residues. The trim removed 4 bases at V and 2 bases at J, leaving 4 bases unmatched. Germline CDR1 is SGHRS and CDR2 is YFSETQ. DNA for the CDR3: TGCGCCAGCAGCCCAGCGGGGGAGCAAGAGACCCAGTACTTC. Translated: CASSPAGEQETQYF.

This sequence joins TRBV7-9 and TRBJ1-2; 12 bases map to TRBD1. The ends lost 5 bases at V and 9 bases at J; junction bases unmatched: 7. Germline V gene sequence: CDR1 SEHNR, CDR2 FQNEAQ (reference sequence). The CDR3 is made up of 14 amino acids. The CDR3 DNA follows: TGTGCCAGCAGCCCAGGGACAGGGGGCTGGAGCTACACCTTC. It encodes CASSPGTGGWSYTF.